These 12 T cell receptor beta chains share one sample of origin, sequenced in a study of blood T cell repertoires in COVID-19. Sequenced by immunoSEQ multiplex PCR; TCRdb stores in-frame clones only, minus some. The table lists roughly 330,000 clones, over 80% of them singletons. Sequencing was performed on peripheral blood. The receptors come from a man aged 30-40 years with COVID-19, enrolled during active disease.

In this sample, this clone turned up a few times. This chain links TRBV7-3 with TRBJ1-1; 8 positions match TRBD1. The junction had 1 base not matched to a gene; V was cut back by 3 bases and J by 4 bases. Germline V gives CDR1 SGHTA, CDR2 FQGTGA. This CDR3 has 13 amino acids. In nucleotides, the CDR3 is TGTGCCAGCAGCTTGGACAGGGTCACTGAAGCTTTCTTT. Residues: CASSLDRVTEAFF.

V gene TRBV15 combines with J gene TRBJ1-2, with a possible D match to TRBD1 (5 bases). V lost 3 bases, J lost 4 bases, and 15 bases lay in between. The germline V gene has CDR1 LNHNV and CDR2 YYDKDF (reference sequence). There are 15 residues in the CDR3. The CDR3 loop reads CATSSRQLQIYGYTF. The CDR3 nucleotides are TGTGCCACCAGCAGTAGACAGTTACAGATCTATGGCTACACCTTC.

The genes are TRBV18 and TRBJ1-2; no definite D call. Trimming stripped 0 bases from V and 4 bases from J, with 12 bases between. The CDR3 sequence is 15 residues long. In germline, CDR1 is KGHSH, CDR2 LQKENI. CDR3 residues: CASSPPSVDFYGYTF. The CDR3 DNA is TGTGCCAGCTCACCACCATCGGTGGACTTCTATGGCTACACCTTC. Variable domain in full (rest from reference TRBV18 and TRBJ1-2): NAGVMQNPRHLVRRRGQEARLRCSPMKGHSHVYWYRQLPEEGLKFMVYLQKENIIDESGMPKERFSAEFPKEGPSILRIQQVVRGDSAAYFCASSPPSVDFYGYTFGSGTRLTVV.

This clone came up once. V and J are TRBV6-5 and TRBJ1-5, with 8 bases lining up with TRBD1. Germline V CDR1 and CDR2: MNHEY, SVGAGI. CDR3 size: 14 residues. After removal of 6 bases from V and 2 bases from J, the junction contained 3 bases not matched to a gene. This chain's CDR3 is CASSPGQGNQPQHF. Written as DNA, the CDR3 is TGTGCCAGCAGCCCGGGACAGGGCAATCAGCCCCAGCATTTT.

J is TRBJ2-1 and V is TRBV3-1 (or the pseudogene TRBV3-2), with D perhaps TRBD1 (5 bases). The CDR3 is 17 residues long. V was pared by 4 bases and J by 4 bases, with 20 bases between. Germline V gene data show CDR1 as LGHDT and CDR2 as YNNKEL (reference sequence). The CDR3: CASSPLNVQGNYNEQFF. The DNA of the CDR3 is TGTGCCAGCAGCCCCCTTAACGTGCAGGGTAATTACAATGAGCAGTTCTTC.

The chain combines TRBV7-8 with TRBJ2-5, with D uncertain. The CDR3 consists of 14 residues. Germline loops: CDR1 SGHVS, CDR2 FQNEAQ. V gave up 7 bases and J gave up 5 bases, with 17 bases separating them. CDR3 bases: TGTGCCAGCACCCCCGTCAGACAACAGGAGACCCAGTACTTC. Its protein is CASTPVRQQETQYF.

The J gene is TRBJ2-1, the V gene TRBV6-2 or TRBV6-3, with TRBD2 identical over 10 bases. Germline V gene lookup returns CDR1 MNHEY and CDR2 SVGEGT. This CDR3 has 20 residues. The junction had 15 bases not matched to a gene; V was cut back by 3 bases and J by 1 base. The CDR3: CASSYIIGLAALLSYNEQFF. DNA for the CDR3: TGTGCCAGCAGTTATATAATAGGACTAGCGGCTCTCCTTTCCTACAATGAGCAGTTCTTC.

The CDR3 is CASSSTEAGSFSTDTQYF. The CDR3 bases are TGTGCCAGCAGCTCAACCGAGGCAGGGTCTTTTAGCACAGATACGCAGTATTTT. The chain joins TRBV7-3 to TRBJ2-3; D is perhaps TRBD1 (5 bases). Trimming took 4 bases from V and 0 from J, leaving 20 bases between them. The CDR3 loop spans 18 amino acids. Germline V lookup: CDR1 SGHTA, CDR2 FQGTGA.

The chain couples TRBV15 to TRBJ1-1, with TRBD1 matching over 8 bases. This CDR3 has 14 residues. V dropped 0 bases and J dropped 5; count of bases not matched to a gene: 2. Germline CDR1 LNHNV, CDR2 YYDKDF (reference sequence). CDR3 in amino acids: CATSRDRQGTEAFF. CDR3 DNA: TGTGCCACCAGCAGAGACCGACAGGGGACTGAAGCTTTCTTT. Together with reference TRBV15 and TRBJ1-1, the CDR3 gives the full variable domain: DAMVIQNPRYQVTQFGKPVTLSCSQTLNHNVMYWYQQKSSQAPKLLFHYYDKDFNNEADTPDNFQSRRPNTSFCFLDIRSPGLGDTAMYLCATSRDRQGTEAFFGQGTRLTVV.

This clone was seen once. The CDR3 DNA follows: TGTGCCAGCAGCCAGGGACTAGCGGGAGGGGCCTACAATGAGCAGTTCTTC. It yields the protein CASSQGLAGGAYNEQFF. V is TRBV5-4 and J is TRBJ2-1, with 16 bases identical to TRBD2. The CDR3 is made up of 17 amino acids. Looked up from germline, CDR1 is SGHNT and CDR2 is YYREEE (reference sequence). Unmatched junction bases numbered 3, after V lost 4 bases and J lost 2 bases.

This chain joins TRBV18 and TRBJ1-1; D not resolved. Germline V CDR1 and CDR2: KGHSH, LQKENI. This CDR3 is built from 14 residues. Trimming left V 1 base short and J 8 bases short, with 14 bases between. For the CDR3, the DNA is TGTGCCAGCTCACCACTTATCCGACTGACCGAAGCTTTCTTT. It codes for CASSPLIRLTEAFF.

V is TRBV9 and J is TRBJ2-7; D might be TRBD2 (7 bases). The CDR3 contains 14 residues. V gave up 3 bases and J gave up 3 bases, with 13 bases separating them. Germline V gene sequence: CDR1 SGDLS, CDR2 YYNGEE. CDR3 bases: TGTGCCAGCAGCGAGGGGGGGAAGGGCTACGAGCAGTACTTC. It specifies CASSEGGKGYEQYF.